This TCR beta chain originates from a study of blood T cell repertoires in COVID-19. Study-wide context: COVID-19 samples, acute and convalescent, were from the United States, Italy and Spain. Sample material is recorded as cDNA or gDNA derived from T cells, B-cell-depleted T cells, or PBMCs.

TCRdb's copy holds only in-frame clones and misses some; the assay was immunoSEQ multiplex PCR. The sample shows 75,000 to 100,000 clones, about four fifths of them seen only once. Per the germline V gene, CDR1 is SGHDN and CDR2 is FVKESK. CDR3 size: 16 residues. With 4 bases clipped from V and 0 bases from J, the junction kept 4 bases outside the gene matches. Input material: peripheral blood. The clonotype comes from a man in his forties or fifties with active or convalescent COVID-19. V usage is TRBV14 and J usage is TRBJ2-2, with 8 bases aligning to TRBD2. CDR3 in DNA: TGTGCCAGCAGCCGAGGACTAGCACCGAACACCGGGGAGCTGTTTTTT. This sequence encodes CASSRGLAPNTGELFF.